A single sample gave rise to the 7 T cell receptor beta chains below, sequenced in a study of blood T cells in healthy people across ages. The authors ran a second PCR of 7 to 11 cycles using a sample-barcoded 5' primer and a J-beta primer mix. Each CDR3 protein is one row after TCRdb ran MiXCR on the 5' RACE reads. The sample includes about 1.4 million distinct CDR3 sequences, roughly 59% of them seen just once. The sample taken for sequencing was blood. Receptor source: a man aged 18 to 29 in good health.

This clonotype was detected a few times. V and J are TRBV7-2 and TRBJ2-1, with TRBD2 matching 8 bases. Germline V gives CDR1 SGHTA, CDR2 FQGNSA. Germline trimming cut 3 bases from V and 7 bases from J; bases unmatched to any gene: 8. This CDR3 spans 15 amino acids. In nucleotides, the CDR3 is TGTGCCAGCAGCTTGCTAGCGGGCTTGGGGAATGAGCAGTTCTTC. It yields the protein CASSLLAGLGNEQFF.

There are a few counts of this clonotype. The chain links TRBV29-1 to TRBJ2-3; no firm D call. The germline gives CDR1 SQVTM, CDR2 ANQGSEA. This CDR3 region has 14 residues. The ends were cut back, 3 bases at V and 2 bases at J, with 12 bases in the middle. The CDR3 DNA reads TGCAGCGTTGATCTCGACTTGACCACAGATACGCAGTATTTT. This encodes CSVDLDLTTDTQYF.

This clonotype was counted only a few times. This chain connects TRBV24-1 to TRBJ2-5; TRBD2 matches at 14 bases. This CDR3 is 17 amino acids long. J gave up 5 bases and V 4 bases, and 8 bases lay outside the gene matches. Germline V gene lookup returns CDR1 KGHDR and CDR2 SFDVKD. CDR3 residues: CATSDEPGLAGVETQYF. Written as DNA, the CDR3 is TGTGCCACCAGTGACGAACCGGGACTAGCGGGGGTGGAGACCCAGTACTTC.

There are a few counts of this clonotype. CDR3 amino acids: CASTSRQGDGYTF. As DNA, the CDR3 is TGTGCCAGCACCTCACGCCAGGGGGATGGCTACACCTTC. The chain joins TRBV25-1 to TRBJ1-2; 7 bases are a match to TRBD1. The CDR3 contains 13 residues. Germline lookup yields CDR1 MGHDK and CDR2 SYGVNS. V shed 7 bases and J 6 bases; nucleotides not matched to a gene: 8.

The chain links TRBV4-1 to TRBJ2-1; D is possibly TRBD2 (7 bases). CDR1 is MGHRA, CDR2 YSYEKL, per germline. Trimming shortened V by 4 bases and J by 9 bases, and 13 bases separated the two germline ends. This CDR3 has 13 residues. CDR3 region: CASSRAGEGEQFF. CDR3 nucleotides: TGCGCCAGCAGCCGCGCAGGGGAGGGTGAGCAGTTCTTC.

The chain employs TRBV3-1 and TRBJ2-2; TRBD1 matches at 8 bases. Germline CDR1 LGHDT, CDR2 YNNKEL (reference sequence). With 4 bases clipped from V and 3 bases from J, the junction kept 4 bases outside the gene matches. The CDR3 spans 15 residues. The CDR3 is CASSRQGLHTGELFF. Written as DNA, the CDR3 is TGTGCCAGCAGCCGACAGGGGTTGCACACCGGGGAGCTGTTTTTT. Drawing the rest from reference TRBV3-1 and TRBJ2-2, the complete variable domain is DTAVSQTPKYLVTQMGNDKSIKCEQNLGHDTMYWYKQDSKKFLKIMFSYNNKELIINETVPNRFSPKSPDKAHLNLHINSLELGDSAVYFCASSRQGLHTGELFFGEGSRLTVL.

The chain recombines TRBV3-1 with TRBJ2-4; a possible D gene is TRBD2 (6 bases). Trimming left V 7 bases short and J 11 bases short, with 15 bases between. This CDR3 spans 12 amino acids. Germline assignment: CDR1 LGHDT and CDR2 YNNKEL (reference sequence). As DNA, the CDR3 is TGTGCCAGCACCCCGTCCTCGGGGGTTCAGTACTTC. Translated: CASTPSSGVQYF.